The clone carrying this TCR beta chain has a single count. Antigen: not known. This entry belongs to a study of cytomegalovirus exposure and HLA in healthy donors. Study observations and caveats: Based on reports, TCR beta sequences accurately predicted HLA-A and HLA-B alleles for most subjects. A later analysis found common viral pathogens apparently linked to several of the most significant clusters.

Primers for the PCR totalled 60 Vbeta and 13 Jbeta. The protocol was immunoSEQ multiplex PCR, while the TCRdb copy is restricted to in-frame clones and leaves out a portion. The sample yields approximately 140,000 clones, about 85% seen once. The V gene's germline CDR1 is GTSNPN and CDR2 SVGIG (reference sequence). V was pared by 4 bases and J by 5 bases, with 17 bases between. The CDR3 covers 14 residues. The origin of this receptor is a boy younger than 18 in good health and CMV-seronegative. The sample taken for sequencing was PBMCs. This chain uses TRBV30 with TRBJ1-2; possible D gene TRBD1, 5 bases. CDR3 sequence reads: CAWTSQGGQYGYTF. Written as DNA, the CDR3 is TGTGCCTGGACGTCGCAGGGAGGTCAGTATGGCTACACCTTC.